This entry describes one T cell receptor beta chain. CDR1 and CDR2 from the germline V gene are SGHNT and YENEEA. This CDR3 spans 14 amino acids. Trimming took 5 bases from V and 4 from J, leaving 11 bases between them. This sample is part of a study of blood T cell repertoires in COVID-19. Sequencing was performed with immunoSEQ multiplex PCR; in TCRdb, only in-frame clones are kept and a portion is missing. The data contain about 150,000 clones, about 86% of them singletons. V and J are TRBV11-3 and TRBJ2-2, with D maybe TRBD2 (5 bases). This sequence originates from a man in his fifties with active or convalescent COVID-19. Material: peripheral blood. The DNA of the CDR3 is TGTGCCAGCAGCCCCAGCGGTTTCACCGGGGAGCTGTTTTTT. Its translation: CASSPSGFTGELFF.